The clone carrying this T cell receptor beta chain came up many times. What it recognizes is unknown. This entry belongs to a study of shared clonotypes between healthy human individuals. Study as a whole: A couple of women and a few men aged 18 to 49 made up the donors.

Deep-level running was used for the assay. The method was immunoSEQ multiplex PCR; TCRdb's version includes in-frame clones alone and lacks a portion of them. The sample records about 490,000 clones, around 80% being singletons. Study-level results: Sequencing depth was a factor that was expected to affect clonotype sharing among donors.

Germline V gene sequence: CDR1 SNHLY, CDR2 FYNNEI. V was trimmed by 2 bases and J by 4 bases, leaving 14 bases between them. The CDR3 extends over 15 amino acids. Sequencing was carried out using PBMCs. J is TRBJ1-1 and V is TRBV2; the D gene is possibly TRBD1 (5 bases). The sequence was obtained from a woman aged 35 to 49 in good health. Some clones in this sample may be carry-over from other donors' samples. CDR3 protein: CASSEIPGKVTEAFF. DNA of the CDR3: TGTGCCAGCAGTGAAATCCCAGGGAAGGTCACTGAAGCTTTCTTT.